The rows below give T cell receptor beta chains drawn from one sample of a study of control samples from healthy donors and cancer patients. Profiled with immunoSEQ multiplex PCR; TCRdb holds only in-frame clones, not every one. The sample holds fewer than 90,000 clones, around 94% seen once. Sequenced input: blood. Receptors originate from a woman aged 40 to 55 in good health. CDR3s include the opening cysteine and the closing phenylalanine or tryptophan. A D gene is named only where the DNA matches it firmly. Some rows have no size entry. The others give once, few or many, or a class for an expanded clone.

NA,NA,TRBJ2-2,14,TRBV5-6,CASSLAWGAGELFF,TGTGCCAGCAGCTTGGCCTGGGGCGCCGGGGAGCTGTTTTTT
NA,NA,TRBJ1-2,13,TRBV29-1,CSVGGGEHSGYTF,TGCAGCGTTGGAGGGGGGGAACATAGTGGCTACACCTTC
NA,NA,TRBJ2-2,13,TRBV6-5,CASRGFNTGELFF,TGTGCCAGCAGAGGGTTCAACACCGGGGAGCTGTTTTTT
NA,NA,TRBJ2-3,13,TRBV11-2,CASSWTVTDTQYF,TGTGCCAGCAGCTGGACTGTCACAGATACGCAGTATTTT
NA,NA,TRBJ1-2,14,TRBV5-3,CARSLFGRNYGYTF,TGTGCCAGAAGCTTGTTTGGACGGAACTATGGCTACACCTTC
NA,once,TRBJ1-4,13,TRBV7-7,CASSLDWREKLFF,TGTGCTAGCAGCTTAGATTGGCGGGAAAAACTGTTTTTT
NA,NA,TRBJ2-2,15,TRBV2,CASSEITAVTGELFF,TGTGCCAGCAGTGAAATAACGGCAGTGACCGGGGAGCTGTTTTTT
NA,once,TRBJ1-5,15,TRBV18,CASSRTVNSNQPQHF,TGTGCCAGCTCACGAACGGTCAATAGCAATCAGCCCCAGCATTTT
TRBD2,NA,TRBJ2-1,17,TRBV24-1,CATSDWSSGGAYNEQFF,TGTGCCACCAGTGATTGGAGCAGCGGGGGGGCCTACAATGAGCAGTTCTTC
TRBD2,NA,TRBJ2-5,15,TRBV5-1,CASSEPRGGEETQYF,TGCGCCAGCAGCGAGCCGCGGGGGGGTGAAGAGACCCAGTACTTC
NA,NA,TRBJ1-6,11,TRBV30,CAWTLGSPLHF,TGTGCCTGGACCCTCGGCTCACCCCTCCACTTT
NA,once,TRBJ1-3,15,TRBV19,CASSKGGSSGNTIYF,TGTGCCAGTAGTAAGGGGGGCTCATCTGGAAACACCATATATTTT
NA,NA,TRBJ2-7,15,TRBV6-5,CASSPSGGGLYEQYF,TGTGCCAGCAGTCCTTCAGGAGGGGGCCTCTACGAGCAGTACTTC
NA,NA,TRBJ1-5,14,TRBV2,CASSENGGNQPQHF,TGTGCCAGCAGTGAAAATGGTGGCAATCAGCCCCAGCATTTT
TRBD1,NA,TRBJ2-3,15,TRBV6-4,CASSRGGTGGDTQYF,TGTGCCAGCAGCCGAGGAGGGACAGGGGGAGATACGCAGTATTTT
TRBD2,NA,TRBJ2-7,13,TRBV2,CATGTSGAYEQYF,TGTGCCACTGGGACTAGCGGAGCCTACGAGCAGTACTTC
NA,NA,TRBJ1-2,13,TRBV29-1,CSATGPTEGGYTF,TGCAGCGCCACCGGGCCAACCGAAGGGGGCTACACCTTC
TRBD1,NA,TRBJ1-3,14,TRBV14,CASSHTGGGNTIYF,TGTGCCAGCAGCCACACAGGGGGCGGAAACACCATATATTTT
TRBD1,NA,TRBJ1-1,15,TRBV4-1,CASSQRTGGVTEAFF,TGCGCCAGCAGCCAGCGGACAGGGGGAGTCACTGAAGCTTTCTTT
NA,NA,TRBJ1-2,15,TRBV7-9,CASSLETLVGEGYTF,TGTGCCAGCAGCTTAGAGACCCTGGTGGGGGAGGGCTACACCTTC
NA,few,TRBJ1-5,13,TRBV6-2/TRBV6-3,CASSREENQPQHF,TGTGCCAGCAGCCGCGAAGAGAATCAGCCCCAGCATTTT
NA,NA,TRBJ1-6,12,TRBV14,CASSQNQSPLHF,TGTGCCAGCAGCCAAAATCAGTCACCCCTCCACTTT
TRBD1,few,TRBJ2-7,15,TRBV6-5,CASSYGTGASYEQYF,TGTGCCAGCAGTTATGGGACAGGGGCTTCCTACGAGCAGTACTTC
TRBD2,NA,TRBJ2-3,13,TRBV30,CACRDYLTDTQYF,TGTGCCTGCAGGGACTATTTGACAGATACGCAGTATTTT
NA,NA,TRBJ1-3,14,TRBV19,CASSIEGTGNTIYF,TGTGCCAGTAGTATAGAAGGGACTGGAAACACCATATATTTT
NA,NA,TRBJ1-2,12,TRBV7-9,CASSLAAGRGSF,TGTGCCAGCAGCTTAGCGGCGGGCAGGGGCTCCTTC
NA,NA,TRBJ2-2,13,TRBV5-4,CASSSERAGELFF,TGTGCCAGCAGTTCCGAAAGGGCCGGGGAGCTGTTTTTT
TRBD1,NA,TRBJ1-2,15,TRBV19,CASRDRGSTNYGYTF,TGTGCCAGCCGGGACAGGGGGTCAACTAACTATGGCTACACCTTC
NA,NA,TRBJ1-5,16,TRBV10-3,CAISESGGYSNQPQHF,TGTGCCATCAGTGAGTCTGGGGGTTATAGCAATCAGCCCCAGCATTTT
NA,few,TRBJ1-2,13,TRBV28,CASSLIRGGGYTF,TGTGCCAGCAGTTTAATTAGGGGGGGTGGCTACACCTTC
NA,NA,TRBJ2-2,15,TRBV5-1,CASSLRATGTGELFF,TGCGCCAGCAGCTTGAGGGCAACGGGCACCGGGGAGCTGTTTTTT
NA,NA,TRBJ1-1,13,TRBV12-3/TRBV12-4,CASKWPSGTEAFF,TGTGCCAGCAAGTGGCCCTCGGGTACTGAAGCTTTCTTT
TRBD2,once,TRBJ2-1,15,TRBV6-5,CASSYGTSSYNEQFF,TGTGCCAGCAGTTATGGGACTAGCTCCTACAATGAGCAGTTCTTC
NA,NA,TRBJ2-7,14,TRBV7-3,CASSPSGTASEQYF,TGTGCCAGCAGCCCCTCCGGGACCGCTAGCGAGCAGTACTTC
NA,once,TRBJ2-7,11,TRBV7-9,CASRSIGEQYF,TGTGCCAGCAGGTCCATAGGCGAGCAGTACTTC
NA,NA,TRBJ2-2,13,TRBV6-5,CASSYSFAGELFF,TGTGCCAGCAGTTACAGTTTCGCCGGGGAGCTGTTTTTT
NA,NA,TRBJ2-1,14,TRBV5-1,CASSVQGPDNEQFF,TGCGCCAGCAGCGTCCAGGGGCCTGACAATGAGCAGTTCTTC
NA,NA,TRBJ2-2,14,TRBV29-1,CSVVQDLNTGELFF,TGCAGCGTTGTCCAAGACCTTAACACCGGGGAGCTGTTTTTT
TRBD1,NA,TRBJ1-5,16,TRBV24-1,CATSDSDRGWDQPQHF,TGTGCCACCAGTGATTCCGACAGGGGCTGGGATCAGCCCCAGCATTTT
TRBD2,NA,TRBJ2-3,15,TRBV7-9,CASSLGTSRTDTQYF,TGTGCCAGCAGCCTTGGGACTAGCCGCACAGATACGCAGTATTTT
NA,NA,TRBJ2-3,14,TRBV6-5,CASSYSRAEDTQYF,TGTGCCAGCAGTTACTCCCGGGCCGAGGATACGCAGTATTTT
TRBD1,NA,TRBJ2-3,14,TRBV7-9,CASSYGDRGDTQYF,TGTGCCAGCAGTTACGGCGACAGGGGAGATACGCAGTATTTT
TRBD1,NA,TRBJ1-1,13,TRBV12-3/TRBV12-4,CASIKTGAVEAFF,TGTGCCAGCATCAAAACAGGGGCTGTTGAAGCTTTCTTT
NA,NA,TRBJ1-2,14,TRBV3-1/TRBV3-2,CASSQDFHNYGYTF,TGTGCCAGCAGCCAAGATTTCCATAACTATGGCTACACCTTC
NA,NA,TRBJ1-2,13,TRBV12-3/TRBV12-4,CASSFSSPLEGHF,TGTGCCAGCAGTTTCAGTTCACCACTTGAGGGACACTTC
NA,NA,TRBJ1-1,13,TRBV27,CASSFGQITEAFF,TGTGCCAGCAGTTTTGGACAGATCACTGAAGCTTTCTTT
NA,NA,TRBJ1-2,12,TRBV27,CASSVRDYGYTF,TGTGCCAGCAGTGTCAGGGACTATGGCTACACCTTC
TRBD1,NA,TRBJ1-1,15,TRBV7-9,CASSPLQGVYTEAFF,TGTGCCAGCAGCCCACTACAGGGGGTATACACTGAAGCTTTCTTT
TRBD1,once,TRBJ1-5,14,TRBV7-2,CASSFTGGDQPQHF,TGTGCCAGCAGCTTTACAGGGGGCGATCAGCCCCAGCATTTT
NA,NA,TRBJ1-5,15,TRBV5-5,CASSLTGLGWQPQHF,TGTGCCAGCAGCTTGACAGGGCTGGGTTGGCAGCCCCAGCATTTT
NA,NA,TRBJ1-6,17,TRBV4-2,CASSQVEEISYNSPLHF,TGTGCCAGCAGCCAAGTGGAGGAGATCTCCTATAATTCACCCCTCCACTTT
TRBD2,few,TRBJ2-1,15,TRBV6-5,CASRPGLAGGSEQFF,TGTGCCAGCAGACCAGGACTAGCGGGAGGGAGTGAGCAGTTCTTC
NA,NA,TRBJ2-2,15,TRBV6-5,CASSYSTRYTGELFF,TGTGCCAGCAGTTACTCGACCAGATACACCGGGGAGCTGTTTTTT
NA,NA,TRBJ2-7,13,TRBV7-9,CASSLRDSYEQYF,TGTGCCAGCAGCTTACGGGACTCCTACGAGCAGTACTTC
TRBD1,NA,TRBJ1-1,16,TRBV3-1/TRBV3-2,CASSPLRQGVNTEAFF,TGTGCCAGCAGCCCCCTCCGACAGGGTGTGAACACTGAAGCTTTCTTT